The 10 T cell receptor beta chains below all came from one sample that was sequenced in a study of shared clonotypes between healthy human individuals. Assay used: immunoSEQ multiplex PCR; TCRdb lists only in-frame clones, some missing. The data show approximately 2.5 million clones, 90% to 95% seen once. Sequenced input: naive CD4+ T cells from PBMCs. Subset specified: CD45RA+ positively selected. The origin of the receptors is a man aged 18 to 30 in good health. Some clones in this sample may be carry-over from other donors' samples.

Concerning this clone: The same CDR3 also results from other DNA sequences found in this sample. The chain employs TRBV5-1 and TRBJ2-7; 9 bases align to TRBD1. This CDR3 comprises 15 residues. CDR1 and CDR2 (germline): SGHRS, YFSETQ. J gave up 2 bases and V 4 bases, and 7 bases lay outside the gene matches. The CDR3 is CASSLTGTGTYEQYF. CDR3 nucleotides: TGCGCCAGCAGCCTAACCGGGACAGGGACCTACGAGCAGTACTTC.

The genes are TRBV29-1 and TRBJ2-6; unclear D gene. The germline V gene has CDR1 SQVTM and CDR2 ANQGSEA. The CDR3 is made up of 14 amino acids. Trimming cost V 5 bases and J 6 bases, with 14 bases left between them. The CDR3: CSVRNVESANVLTF. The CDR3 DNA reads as TGCAGCGTTAGGAACGTGGAGTCGGCCAACGTCCTGACTTTC.

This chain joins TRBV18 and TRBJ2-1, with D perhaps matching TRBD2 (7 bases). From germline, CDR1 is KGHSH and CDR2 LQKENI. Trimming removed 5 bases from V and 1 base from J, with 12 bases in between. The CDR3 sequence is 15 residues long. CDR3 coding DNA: TGTGCCAGCTCAGGAAGCGGGACATCCTACAATGAGCAGTTCTTC. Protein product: CASSGSGTSYNEQFF.

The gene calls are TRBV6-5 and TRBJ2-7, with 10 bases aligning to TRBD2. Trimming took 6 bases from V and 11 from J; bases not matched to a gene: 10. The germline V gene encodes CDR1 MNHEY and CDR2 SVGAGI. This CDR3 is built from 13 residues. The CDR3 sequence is CASSRPGTSEEYF. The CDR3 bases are TGTGCCAGCAGCAGACCCGGGACTAGCGAAGAGTACTTC.

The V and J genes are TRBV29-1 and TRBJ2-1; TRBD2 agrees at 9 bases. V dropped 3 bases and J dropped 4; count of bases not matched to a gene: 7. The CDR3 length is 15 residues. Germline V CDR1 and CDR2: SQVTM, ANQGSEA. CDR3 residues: CSVEGAGGSYNEQFF. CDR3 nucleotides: TGCAGCGTTGAGGGAGCGGGAGGCTCTTACAATGAGCAGTTCTTC.

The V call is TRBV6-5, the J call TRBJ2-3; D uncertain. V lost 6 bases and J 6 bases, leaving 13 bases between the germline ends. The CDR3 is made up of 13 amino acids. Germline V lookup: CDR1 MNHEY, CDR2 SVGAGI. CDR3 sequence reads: CASSRSEEDTQYF. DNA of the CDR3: TGTGCCAGCAGCCGGTCTGAAGAGGATACGCAGTATTTT.

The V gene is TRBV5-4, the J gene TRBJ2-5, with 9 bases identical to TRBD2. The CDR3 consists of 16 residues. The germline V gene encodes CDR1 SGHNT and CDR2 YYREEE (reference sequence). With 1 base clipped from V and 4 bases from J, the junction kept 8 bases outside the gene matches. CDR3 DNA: TGTGCCAGCAGCTTGAAGGCGGGAGGGCCTGGAGAGACCCAGTACTTC. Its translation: CASSLKAGGPGETQYF.

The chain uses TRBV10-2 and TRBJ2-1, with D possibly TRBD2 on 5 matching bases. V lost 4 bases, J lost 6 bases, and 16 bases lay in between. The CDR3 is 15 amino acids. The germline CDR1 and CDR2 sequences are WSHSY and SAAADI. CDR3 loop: CASSGGSSVLNEQFF. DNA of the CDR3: TGCGCCAGCAGTGGAGGGAGTAGCGTTCTCAATGAGCAGTTCTTC.

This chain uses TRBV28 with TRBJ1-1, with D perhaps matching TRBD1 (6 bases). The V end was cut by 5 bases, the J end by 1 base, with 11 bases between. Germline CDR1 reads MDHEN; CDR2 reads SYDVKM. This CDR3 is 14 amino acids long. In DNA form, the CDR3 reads TGTGCCAGCAGTCCCTGGACAGAGAACACTGAAGCTTTCTTT. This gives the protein CASSPWTENTEAFF.

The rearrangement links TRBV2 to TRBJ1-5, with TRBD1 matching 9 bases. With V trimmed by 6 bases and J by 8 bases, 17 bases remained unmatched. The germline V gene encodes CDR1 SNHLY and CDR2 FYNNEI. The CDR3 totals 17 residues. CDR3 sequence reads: CASSHEPGQGPSEPQHF. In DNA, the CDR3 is TGTGCCAGCAGCCATGAGCCGGGACAGGGACCCTCGGAGCCCCAGCATTTT.